The TCR beta chain under discussion was sequenced for a study of blood T cell repertoires in COVID-19. Study-level information: T cells, B-cell-depleted T cells, or PBMCs supplied cDNA or gDNA.

Losses at the gene ends were 5 bases for V and 2 bases for J; bases not matched to a gene: 7. From germline, CDR1 is LNHDA and CDR2 SQIVND (reference sequence). The length of the CDR3 is 15 residues. Sequenced by immunoSEQ multiplex PCR; TCRdb stores in-frame clones only, minus some. This table holds tens of thousands of clones, approximately 91% found once. This receptor was identified in a woman aged 70-85 years with acute or convalescent COVID-19. Sequencing was done on a sample of peripheral blood. The chain uses TRBV19 and TRBJ2-5; 8 bases match TRBD2. The CDR3 region has the DNA TGTGCCAGTAGTCGTAGCGGGGTACTACAAGAGACCCAGTACTTC. Translating gives CASSRSGVLQETQYF.